These 23 T cell receptor beta chains were sequenced from one sample in a study of Ad26.COV2.S vaccination and SARS-CoV-2 variants. Measured with immunoSEQ multiplex PCR; TCRdb has only the in-frame clones, and not every one. In the table there are 440,000 or so clones, around 93% of which are singletons. Regarding treatment: roughly 20 received Ad26.COV2.S at low or high dose, single or two shots; five or six received placebo; per-sample allocation not given. After the first vaccine or placebo injection, samples were drawn on day 63. The sample here was peripheral blood, taken in a trial of Ad26.COV2.S vaccine versus placebo. The receptors shown here come from a person between 18 and 59 years old who received the Ad26.COV2.S COVID-19 vaccine or a placebo.

The chain carries TRBV21-1 and TRBJ1-4; the table's D call of TRBD1 was not tested on the DNA. TRBV21-1 has pseudogene status. This CDR3 is built from 17 residues. For the CDR3, the DNA is TGTGCCAGCCGACAAGGGTACAGGGTAGTGTTGGATGAAAAACTGTTTTTT. It encodes CASRQGYRVVLDEKLFF.

The chain employs TRBV7-6 and TRBJ2-1; 10 nucleotides line up with TRBD2. Germline CDR1 reads SGHVS; CDR2 reads FNYEAQ. CDR3 length: 17 amino acids. V shed 2 bases, J shed 5 bases, and the junction held 9 bases outside the gene matches. DNA of the CDR3: TGTGCCAGCAGCTTAATGGTTAGCGGGGGGTTAAACAATGAGCAGTTCTTC. Translating it yields CASSLMVSGGLNNEQFF.

This clone was observed a single time. The chain employs TRBV19 and TRBJ1-2, with D unclear. V was cut by 6 bases and J by 8 bases, with 22 bases left in between. In germline, CDR1 is LNHDA, CDR2 SQIVND (reference sequence). There are 15 residues in the CDR3. The DNA of the CDR3 is TGTGCCAGTAGGTTCCCCGGGCAGACCGAGAGGGGCTACACCTTC. Protein product: CASRFPGQTERGYTF.

The rearrangement uses TRBV19 and TRBJ1-1, with 8 nucleotides matching TRBD1. V lost 6 bases and J lost 3; bases outside the gene matches: 9. This CDR3 spans 15 amino acids. Germline values: CDR1 LNHDA, CDR2 SQIVND (reference sequence). CDR3 in amino acids: CASRPRTGRDTEAFF. For the CDR3, the DNA is TGTGCCAGTAGGCCGAGGACAGGGCGCGACACTGAAGCTTTCTTT. The variable domain in full, with the rest retrieved from reference TRBV19 and TRBJ1-1, is DGGITQSPKYLFRKEGQNVTLSCEQNLNHDAMYWYRQDPGQGLRLIYYSQIVNDFQKGDIAEGYSVSREKKESFPLTVTSAQKNPTAFYLCASRPRTGRDTEAFFGQGTRLTVV.

The chain combines TRBV29-1 with TRBJ1-2; D might be TRBD1 (6 bases). This CDR3 contains 15 residues. The ends were cut back, 0 bases at V and 7 bases at J, with 18 bases in the middle. Germline V CDR1 and CDR2: SQVTM, ANQGSEA. As DNA, the CDR3 is TGCAGCGTTGAAGATCCTACAGGGATCCCCCCTGGCTACACCTTC. Amino acids: CSVEDPTGIPPGYTF.

The rearrangement links TRBV6-1 to TRBJ2-2; 7 bases line up with TRBD2. With V trimmed by 3 bases and J by 7 bases, 5 bases remained unmatched. CDR1 is MNHNS, CDR2 SASEGT, per germline. The CDR3 sequence is 14 residues long. The CDR3 reads CASSEAPSGGELFF. In DNA, the CDR3 is TGTGCCAGCAGTGAGGCCCCTAGCGGCGGGGAGCTGTTTTTT.

V is TRBV6-5 and J is TRBJ2-1, with 7 bases aligning to TRBD2. The CDR3 contains 14 residues. Losses at the gene ends were 3 bases for V and 8 bases for J; bases not matched to a gene: 7. Germline V gene lookup returns CDR1 MNHEY and CDR2 SVGAGI. The CDR3 loop reads CASSYRQRGYEQFF. CDR3 coding DNA: TGTGCCAGCAGTTATAGGCAGCGGGGTTATGAGCAGTTCTTC.

The chain recombines TRBV3-1 (or the pseudogene TRBV3-2) with TRBJ1-1; 7 bases are a match to TRBD1. This CDR3 spans 15 amino acids. The V segment lost 4 bases and the J segment 1 base; nucleotides outside the gene matches: 6. Germline V lookup: CDR1 LGHDT, CDR2 YNNKEL (reference sequence). CDR3 residues: CASSLLRTGNTEAFF. DNA for the CDR3: TGTGCCAGCAGCCTGCTCCGGACAGGGAACACTGAAGCTTTCTTT.

V is TRBV3-1 (or the pseudogene TRBV3-2) and J is TRBJ1-1, with 7 positions matching TRBD1. The CDR3 has 14 amino acids. Germline loops: CDR1 LGHDT, CDR2 YNNKEL (reference sequence). The junction had 7 bases not matched to a gene; V was cut back by 2 bases and J by 7 bases. CDR3: CASSQSGGIGEAFF. CDR3 nucleotides: TGTGCCAGCAGCCAATCAGGGGGAATCGGTGAAGCTTTCTTT.

This sequence joins TRBV28 and TRBJ1-2; D not resolved. The CDR3 length is 11 residues. CDR1 is MDHEN and CDR2 is SYDVKM in the germline V gene. V dropped 0 bases and J dropped 6 bases, with 2 bases sitting between them. CDR3 coding DNA: TGTGCCAGCAGTTTATGGGATGGCTACACCTTC. As protein: CASSLWDGYTF.

J is TRBJ1-6 and V is TRBV3-1 (or the pseudogene TRBV3-2); D is perhaps TRBD1 (6 bases). Per germline, CDR1 LGHDT and CDR2 YNNKEL (reference sequence). The ends were cut back, 8 bases at V and 7 bases at J, with 21 bases in the middle. The length of the CDR3 is 16 residues. CDR3 protein: CASDQRTGFENSPLHF. CDR3 nucleotide sequence: TGTGCCAGCGACCAACGCACAGGGTTTGAGAATTCACCCCTCCACTTT.

The chain employs TRBV18 and TRBJ1-1; D might be TRBD1 (6 bases). There are 14 residues in the CDR3. V was trimmed by 1 base and J by 1 base, leaving 7 bases between them. The germline gives CDR1 KGHSH, CDR2 LQKENI. The CDR3 DNA follows: TGTGCCAGCTCACCACAGGGACAGAACACTGAAGCTTTCTTT. Encoded protein: CASSPQGQNTEAFF.

This chain connects TRBV7-8 to TRBJ2-7; D remains ambiguous. The germline gives CDR1 SGHVS, CDR2 FQNEAQ. V lost 5 bases, J lost 7 bases, and 12 bases lay in between. This CDR3 contains 12 residues. DNA of the CDR3: TGTGCCAGCAGCACACCGATGGGAGAGCAGTACTTC. Translated, it gives CASSTPMGEQYF.

The rearrangement uses TRBV28 and TRBJ2-1; weak D call: TRBD2 (5 bases). V was trimmed by 4 bases and J by 14 bases, leaving 15 bases between them. The CDR3 spans 12 residues. CDR1 is MDHEN, CDR2 SYDVKM, per germline. CDR3 amino acids: CASSSHRDREFF. CDR3 DNA sequence: TGTGCCAGCAGTTCACACCGGGATCGGGAGTTCTTC.

V and J are TRBV6-2 or TRBV6-3 and TRBJ1-5, with D unclear. The CDR3 runs to 14 residues. V was shortened by 5 bases and J by 3 bases, with 11 bases between the two germline ends. Germline V CDR1 and CDR2: MNHEY, SVGEGT. This CDR3 is CASSRGLDNQPQHF. In nucleotides, the CDR3 is TGTGCCAGCAGTCGGGGTTTAGACAATCAGCCCCAGCATTTT.

This CDR3 reads CASSFRPQRNTEAFF. The CDR3 region has the DNA TGTGCCAGCAGTTTTAGGCCCCAGCGGAACACTGAAGCTTTCTTT. The rearrangement uses TRBV28 and TRBJ1-1; D unclear. The CDR3 loop spans 15 amino acids. Germline CDR1 MDHEN, CDR2 SYDVKM. V dropped 3 bases and J dropped 1 base, with 12 bases sitting between them.

V gene TRBV2 combines with J gene TRBJ2-5; weak D call: TRBD2 (5 bases). The CDR3 is 15 residues long. Trimming shortened V by 6 bases and J by 5 bases, and 19 bases separated the two germline ends. CDR1 and CDR2 (germline): SNHLY, FYNNEI. CDR3 DNA sequence: TGTGCCAGCAGGACTACCCTCGGGATCTCGGAGACCCAGTACTTC. Amino acids: CASRTTLGISETQYF.

The V call is TRBV7-2, the J call TRBJ2-3, with 13 bases lining up with TRBD2. The CDR3 loop spans 16 amino acids. V shed 4 bases, J shed 2 bases, and the junction held 3 bases outside the gene matches. Germline CDR1 reads SGHTA; CDR2 reads FQGNSA. CDR3 DNA: TGTGCCAGCAGCTCCGGACTAGCGGGGGCCACAGATACGCAGTATTTT. It translates to CASSSGLAGATDTQYF.

This clone was recorded once. The chain combines TRBV5-5 with TRBJ1-1, with 7 positions matching TRBD1. The junction had 9 bases not matched to a gene; V was cut back by 4 bases and J by 6 bases. Looked up from germline, CDR1 is SGHKS and CDR2 is YYEKEE (reference sequence). The length of the CDR3 is 14 residues. The CDR3 DNA sequence: TGTGCCAGCAGCCGACAGGGTCACGGTTCTGAAGCTTTCTTT. Its protein product is CASSRQGHGSEAFF.

V gene TRBV5-6 combines with J gene TRBJ1-2; 8 positions agree with TRBD1. V lost 2 bases, J lost 4 bases, and 7 bases stayed unmatched. The CDR3 runs to 15 residues. Germline V gene lookup returns CDR1 SGHDT and CDR2 YYEEEE. CDR3 bases: TGTGCCAGCAGCTTTCGGACAGGGTGGGTCTATGGCTACACCTTC. Translated: CASSFRTGWVYGYTF.

The chain employs TRBV7-2 and TRBJ1-2, with D possibly matching TRBD1 (5 bases). V lost 2 bases and J lost 4, with 11 bases in between. Germline CDR1 reads SGHTA; CDR2 reads FQGNSA. The CDR3 contains 14 residues. CDR3 loop: CASSLSGGGYGYTF. CDR3 DNA sequence: TGTGCCAGCAGCTTATCGGGGGGAGGCTATGGCTACACCTTC.

The chain has TRBV7-9 and TRBJ2-1; D is ambiguous. Germline CDR1 reads SEHNR; CDR2 reads FQNEAQ (reference sequence). Trimming took 1 base from V and 13 from J, leaving 14 bases between them. The CDR3 has 13 amino acids. The CDR3 reads CASSLVAPDVQFF. The CDR3 region has the DNA TGTGCCAGCAGCTTAGTGGCCCCCGACGTTCAGTTCTTC.

The J gene is TRBJ1-3, the V gene TRBV5-1, with D perhaps TRBD1 (5 bases). Germline V gene lookup returns CDR1 SGHRS and CDR2 YFSETQ. CDR3 length equals 16 residues. Deletions cut 0 bases from V and 1 base from J, with 11 bases between. The CDR3 loop is CASSLAGTDSGNTIYF. The CDR3 nucleotides are TGCGCCAGCAGCTTGGCCGGGACGGATTCTGGAAACACCATATATTTT. Based on the CDR3 plus reference TRBV5-1 and TRBJ1-3, the full variable domain is KAGVTQTPRYLIKTRGQQVTLSCSPISGHRSVSWYQQTPGQGLQFLFEYFSETQRNKGNFPGRFSGRQFSNSRSEMNVSTLELGDSALYLCASSLAGTDSGNTIYFGEGSWLTVV.